Below, 10 T cell receptor beta chains from the same sample are listed, as sequenced in a study of CD8 T cells in ankylosing spondylitis (dated by TCRdb to 2015 to 2018). The protocol used for the library was 5' RACE. TCRdb shows the sequencer as Illumina HiSeq 2500. The public reads were reanalyzed by TCRdb: fastp trimming at Q25, MiXCR alignment, in-frame beta chains only. Rows with one shared CDR3 protein collapse into an entry with the most common genes and DNA. The sample yields 200,000 to 250,000 distinct CDR3 sequences; roughly 25% were counted once. Jointly, the top ten make up more than 6.5% of the sample. Material for sequencing was blood, either unsorted or a sorted T cell fraction (not recorded which). The receptors derive from a male donor with ankylosing spondylitis or in good health (not recorded which).

This sequence joins TRBV6-5 and TRBJ2-7; the match to TRBD1 covers 10 bases. From germline, CDR1 is MNHEY and CDR2 SVGAGI. Losses at the gene ends were 2 bases for V and 6 bases for J; bases not matched to a gene: 7. The CDR3 is made up of 15 amino acids. The CDR3 protein is CASSYRDRGFGEQYF. Written as DNA, the CDR3 is TGTGCCAGCAGTTACCGGGACAGGGGCTTTGGCGAGCAGTACTTC.

This clonotype was found a few times. V and J are TRBV5-4 and TRBJ1-5; D remains unclear. The length of the CDR3 is 14 residues. Germline-derived CDR1 and CDR2 are SGHNT and YYREEE (reference sequence). Trimming removed 4 bases at V and 4 bases at J, with 12 bases between. The CDR3 bases are TGTGCCAGCAGCCAAGCGGGTTCTAATCAGCCCCAGCATTTT. Translated, it gives CASSQAGSNQPQHF. Combining the CDR3 with reference TRBV5-4 and TRBJ1-5 gives the whole variable domain ETGVTQSPTHLIKTRGQQVTLRCSSQSGHNTVSWYQQALGQGPQFIFQYYREEENGRGNFPPRFSGLQFPNYSSELNVNALELDDSALYLCASSQAGSNQPQHFGDGTRLSIL.

V gene TRBV7-6 combines with J gene TRBJ2-2, with no clear D. Germline V gene data show CDR1 as SGHVS and CDR2 as FNYEAQ. V lost 1 base and J lost 6, with 9 bases in between. The CDR3 has 14 residues. Here the CDR3 DNA reads TGTGCCAGCAGCTTAGATTATAGCCCCGGGGAGCTGTTTTTT. The encoded protein is CASSLDYSPGELFF.

This clonotype appeared many times. The chain uses TRBV12-3 or TRBV12-4 and TRBJ1-5; 8 bases map to TRBD1. CDR3 size: 13 residues. Unmatched junction bases numbered 3, after V lost 6 bases and J lost 5 bases. The CDR3 sequence is CASSPGQDQPQHF. Written as DNA, the CDR3 is TGTGCCAGCAGCCCGGGACAGGATCAGCCCCAGCATTTT.

V gene TRBV20-1 combines with J gene TRBJ2-7; the match to TRBD2 covers 10 bases. Per the germline V gene, CDR1 is DFQATT and CDR2 is SNEGSKA (reference sequence). There are 16 residues in the CDR3. The V gene end was trimmed by 4 bases and the J gene end by 5 bases; junction bases not matched to a gene: 14. CDR3 amino acids: CSATASGRGVWNEQYF. In nucleotides, the CDR3 is TGCAGTGCTACAGCTAGCGGGAGAGGAGTATGGAACGAGCAGTACTTC.

This clonotype was detected ten times or more. The chain is built from TRBV7-2 and TRBJ2-5, with 7 positions matching TRBD1. This CDR3 is 13 amino acids long. J lost 5 bases, V lost 5 bases, and 5 bases had no gene match. Looked up from germline, CDR1 is SGHTA and CDR2 is FQGNSA. This CDR3 reads CASSLQGMETQYF. As DNA, the CDR3 is TGTGCCAGCAGCCTACAGGGGATGGAGACCCAGTACTTC. The variable domain in full, completed from reference TRBV7-2 and TRBJ2-5, reads GAGVSQSPSNKVTEKGKDVELRCDPISGHTALYWYRQSLGQGLEFLIYFQGNSAPDKSGLPSDRFSAERTGGSVSTLTIQRTQQEDSAVYLCASSLQGMETQYFGPGTRLLVL.

The rearrangement links TRBV5-5 to TRBJ1-5; 7 positions agree with TRBD1. The CDR3 consists of 16 residues. V was pared by 1 base and J by 0 bases, with 4 bases of the junction left unmatched. CDR1 SGHKS and CDR2 YYEKEE come from the germline V gene (reference sequence). This chain's CDR3 is CASSLSGTDSNQPQHF. In DNA, the CDR3 is TGTGCCAGCAGCTTGTCAGGGACAGATAGCAATCAGCCCCAGCATTTT.

This clonotype occurred many times. This chain uses TRBV4-2 with TRBJ2-7; 9 nucleotides align to TRBD2. The V segment lost 0 bases and the J segment 0 bases; nucleotides outside the gene matches: 9. This CDR3 spans 18 amino acids. CDR1 is LGHNA and CDR2 is YNFKEQ in the germline V gene. In DNA form, the CDR3 reads TGTGCCAGCAGCCAAGATCTTAGGGGTAGCGGGAGCTCCTACGAGCAGTACTTC. Translating gives CASSQDLRGSGSSYEQYF.

This clonotype was seen at least ten times. This chain joins TRBV5-1 and TRBJ2-3, with D hard to call. The CDR3 extends over 14 amino acids. The V gene's germline CDR1 is SGHRS and CDR2 YFSETQ. The V gene lost 5 bases and the J gene lost 4 bases, with 14 bases spanning the gap. The CDR3 spells CASSQQGPADTQYF. The CDR3 coding sequence is TGCGCCAGCAGTCAACAAGGACCCGCAGATACGCAGTATTTT. Supplemented by reference TRBV5-1 and TRBJ2-3, the full variable domain reads KAGVTQTPRYLIKTRGQQVTLSCSPISGHRSVSWYQQTPGQGLQFLFEYFSETQRNKGNFPGRFSGRQFSNSRSEMNVSTLELGDSALYLCASSQQGPADTQYFGPGTRLTVL.

The CDR3 region is CAIWTPGPGNIQYF. The CDR3 DNA is TGTGCCATTTGGACACCTGGACCGGGAAACATTCAGTACTTC. V is TRBV10-3 and J is TRBJ2-4, with D perhaps matching TRBD1 (5 bases). Trimming took off 9 bases at V and 6 bases at J, with 18 bases between the two ends. The CDR3 length is 14 residues. Germline CDR1 is ENHRY and CDR2 is SYGVKD.